These 20 T cell receptor beta chains share one sample of origin, sequenced in a study of blood T cell repertoires in COVID-19. Using immunoSEQ multiplex PCR, the repertoire was profiled, and TCRdb retains in-frame clones only, with some absent. The data show a few hundred thousand clones, around 90% seen once. The sequencing sample was made of peripheral blood. These receptors were collected from a man aged 18 to 30 with active or convalescent COVID-19.

This chain uses TRBV27 with TRBJ1-2, with 8 bases identical to TRBD1. The germline CDR1 and CDR2 sequences are MNHEY and SMNVEV (reference sequence). V was clipped by 3 bases and J by 7 bases; unmatched bases: 7. The CDR3 loop spans 14 amino acids. The CDR3 sequence is CASSFQQGVAGYTF. In DNA, the CDR3 is TGTGCCAGCAGTTTCCAACAGGGGGTTGCTGGCTACACCTTC.

The sample holds one count of this clone. The rearrangement links TRBV7-2 to TRBJ2-3; 7 bases match TRBD2. The CDR3 sequence is 17 residues long. Germline CDR1 SGHTA, CDR2 FQGNSA. Unmatched junction bases numbered 12, after V lost 4 bases and J lost 2 bases. The CDR3 protein is CASSSGSSGYYTDTQYF. CDR3 coding DNA: TGTGCCAGCAGCTCCGGGTCTAGCGGCTACTACACAGATACGCAGTATTTT. The whole variable domain, remainder taken from reference TRBV7-2 and TRBJ2-3, is GAGVSQSPSNKVTEKGKDVELRCDPISGHTALYWYRQSLGQGLEFLIYFQGNSAPDKSGLPSDRFSAERTGGSVSTLTIQRTQQEDSAVYLCASSSGSSGYYTDTQYFGPGTRLTVL.

This chain uses TRBV2 with TRBJ2-2; D ambiguous. The CDR3 loop spans 15 amino acids. V dropped 5 bases and J dropped 5 bases, with 15 bases sitting between them. Germline V lookup: CDR1 SNHLY, CDR2 FYNNEI. CDR3 residues: CASSPYTTQTGELFF. In DNA form, the CDR3 reads TGTGCCAGCAGTCCATACACAACACAGACCGGGGAGCTGTTTTTT. Combining the CDR3 with reference TRBV2 and TRBJ2-2 gives the whole variable domain EPEVTQTPSHQVTQMGQEVILRCVPISNHLYFYWYRQILGQKVEFLVSFYNNEISEKSEIFDDQFSVERPDGSNFTLKIRSTKLEDSAMYFCASSPYTTQTGELFFGEGSRLTVL.

This clone was detected only a few times. The chain carries TRBV12-3 or TRBV12-4 and TRBJ1-1, with D tentatively TRBD1 (5 bases). Trimming removed 7 bases at V and 2 bases at J, with 11 bases between. CDR3 length: 13 amino acids. CDR3 loop: CASNRRDNTEAFF. CDR3 DNA sequence: TGTGCCAGCAATCGCAGGGATAACACTGAAGCTTTCTTT.

The rearrangement links TRBV27 to TRBJ2-7, with D maybe TRBD1 (6 bases). The CDR3 loop spans 14 amino acids. CDR1 MNHEY and CDR2 SMNVEV come from the germline V gene (reference sequence). V gave up 3 bases and J gave up 2 bases, with 11 bases separating them. In DNA form, the CDR3 reads TGTGCCAGCAGTTTTCTGGGGGCCACCTACGAGCAGTACTTC. Its protein product is CASSFLGATYEQYF.

The chain carries TRBV4-3 and TRBJ1-1; a weak D match, TRBD1 (6 bases). The germline V gene has CDR1 LGHNA and CDR2 YSLEER. V was pared by 0 bases and J by 1 base, with 6 bases between. This CDR3 has 14 amino acids. CDR3 coding DNA: TGCGCCAGCAGCCAAGAAGGGGGGAACACTGAAGCTTTCTTT. It translates to CASSQEGGNTEAFF.

V gene TRBV7-8 combines with J gene TRBJ2-7, with 10 bases identical to TRBD2. The CDR3 consists of 15 residues. The trim removed 2 bases at V and 2 bases at J, leaving 3 bases unmatched. CDR1 is SGHVS and CDR2 is FQNEAQ in the germline V gene. CDR3 region: CASSLTSGVPYEQYF. The CDR3 bases are TGTGCCAGCAGCTTAACTAGCGGGGTTCCCTACGAGCAGTACTTC. Full variable domain (outside the CDR3, taken from reference TRBV7-8 and TRBJ2-7): GAGVSQSPRYKVAKRGQDVALRCDPISGHVSLFWYQQALGQGPEFLTYFQNEAQLDKSGLPSDRFFAERPEGSVSTLKIQRTQQEDSAVYLCASSLTSGVPYEQYFGPGTRLTVT.

The chain carries TRBV28 and TRBJ2-1; TRBD2 aligns across 12 bases. The CDR3 contains 13 residues. The ends lost 8 bases at V and 6 bases at J; junction bases unmatched: 2. Germline assignment: CDR1 MDHEN and CDR2 SYDVKM. Here the CDR3 reads CASGLAGFNEQFF. CDR3 DNA sequence: TGTGCCAGCGGACTAGCGGGATTCAATGAGCAGTTCTTC.

V is TRBV4-1 and J is TRBJ1-5; 7 bases fit TRBD1. This CDR3 is built from 15 residues. The ends lost 4 bases at V and 1 base at J; junction bases unmatched: 4. Germline loops: CDR1 MGHRA, CDR2 YSYEKL. CDR3 region: CASSPTGASNQPQHF. Here the CDR3 DNA reads TGCGCCAGCAGCCCTACAGGGGCCAGCAATCAGCCCCAGCATTTT.

The chain links TRBV3-1 (or the pseudogene TRBV3-2) to TRBJ2-1, with TRBD2 identical over 9 bases. Trimming cost V 4 bases and J 7 bases; bases outside gene matches: 5. Germline CDR1 and CDR2: LGHDT and YNNKEL (reference sequence). The CDR3 extends over 14 amino acids. This CDR3 reads CASSPRLAVNEQFF. In nucleotides, the CDR3 is TGTGCCAGCAGCCCACGACTAGCGGTGAATGAGCAGTTCTTC.

The chain's CDR3 is CASSLTVRTYEQYF. As DNA, the CDR3 is TGTGCCAGCAGTTTGACAGTGAGGACCTACGAGCAGTACTTC. J is TRBJ2-7 and V is TRBV28; weak D call: TRBD1 (5 bases). The germline V and J ends were trimmed by 3 bases and 2 bases, with 11 bases remaining between them. Germline CDR1 MDHEN, CDR2 SYDVKM. There are 14 residues in the CDR3.

V is TRBV5-1 and J is TRBJ2-5; 8 nucleotides match TRBD1. With 4 bases clipped from V and 5 bases from J, the junction kept 13 bases outside the gene matches. Germline CDR1 and CDR2: SGHRS and YFSETQ. This CDR3 region has 16 residues. The CDR3 region is CASSPRDQTGDETQYF. The CDR3 region has the DNA TGCGCCAGCAGCCCTCGGGACCAGACAGGGGACGAGACCCAGTACTTC.

The V and J genes are TRBV5-4 and TRBJ2-2; 7 nucleotides agree with TRBD2. Germline-derived CDR1 and CDR2 are SGHNT and YYREEE (reference sequence). Germline trimming cut 2 bases from V and 6 bases from J; bases unmatched to any gene: 10. The CDR3 covers 16 residues. The CDR3 DNA reads as TGTGCCAGCAGCTTTTTAGGGGAGGGGCGGCCCGGGGAGCTGTTTTTT. Encoded protein: CASSFLGEGRPGELFF.

The chain links TRBV9 to TRBJ1-6; 7 nucleotides match TRBD1. Trimming at V came to 4 bases and at J to 2 bases, leaving 3 bases not matched to a gene. From germline, CDR1 is SGDLS and CDR2 YYNGEE. This CDR3 has 15 residues. The CDR3 coding sequence is TGTGCCAGCAGCCCGGGACAGACCTATAATTCACCCCTCCACTTT. As protein: CASSPGQTYNSPLHF.

This clone was recorded once. V gene TRBV4-3 combines with J gene TRBJ2-7; 7 bases line up with TRBD1. CDR3 size: 16 residues. Germline assignment: CDR1 LGHNA and CDR2 YSLEER. The V segment lost 0 bases and the J segment 5 bases; nucleotides outside the gene matches: 10. The CDR3 DNA reads as TGCGCCAGCAGCCAAGATCCGAGACAGGGTATCGACGAGCAGTACTTC. Its protein is CASSQDPRQGIDEQYF.

This rearrangement joins TRBV18 to TRBJ2-1, with 9 bases matching TRBD2. After removal of 3 bases from V and 4 bases from J, the junction contained 4 bases not matched to a gene. The CDR3 is 15 amino acids. From germline, CDR1 is KGHSH and CDR2 LQKENI. The CDR3 is CASSPPSGAYNEQFF. Written as DNA, the CDR3 is TGTGCCAGCTCACCTCCTAGCGGGGCTTACAATGAGCAGTTCTTC. The full variable domain, rest sourced from reference TRBV18 and TRBJ2-1, is NAGVMQNPRHLVRRRGQEARLRCSPMKGHSHVYWYRQLPEEGLKFMVYLQKENIIDESGMPKERFSAEFPKEGPSILRIQQVVRGDSAAYFCASSPPSGAYNEQFFGPGTRLTVL.

This clone was seen only once. This could be a read error, since a much larger clone is one nucleotide away. This chain links TRBV7-6 with TRBJ1-1; D possibly corresponds to TRBD1 (6 bases). The ends were cut back, 5 bases at V and 1 base at J, with 8 bases in the middle. The CDR3 is made up of 13 amino acids. Germline assignment: CDR1 SGHVS and CDR2 FNYEAQ. The CDR3 sequence: CASSRQENTEAFF. In DNA form, the CDR3 reads TGTGCCAGCAGCCGACAGGAGAACACTGAAGCTTTCTTT.

The V call is TRBV6-5, the J call TRBJ2-3; 10 bases match TRBD2. The V and J ends lost 0 bases and 7 bases, in that order; junction bases with no gene match: 7. The CDR3 covers 16 residues. CDR1 is MNHEY and CDR2 is SVGAGI in the germline V gene. The CDR3 sequence is CASSYSGLAEEHTQYF. In DNA form, the CDR3 reads TGTGCCAGCAGTTACTCAGGACTAGCGGAGGAACATACGCAGTATTTT.

The V call is TRBV7-9, the J call TRBJ2-3; weak D call: TRBD2 (7 bases). The CDR3 length is 16 residues. Looked up from germline, CDR1 is SEHNR and CDR2 is FQNEAQ (reference sequence). V was trimmed by 4 bases and J by 0 bases, leaving 14 bases between them. Here the CDR3 DNA reads TGTGCCAGCAGCTCGGGGGCGGGGGTCAGCACAGATACGCAGTATTTT. Translation: CASSSGAGVSTDTQYF.

The rearrangement links TRBV4-1 to TRBJ1-1; D gene unclear. Trimming shortened V by 4 bases and J by 5 bases, and 14 bases separated the two germline ends. CDR3 length: 14 residues. CDR1 and CDR2 (germline): MGHRA, YSYEKL. In nucleotides, the CDR3 is TGCGCCAGCAGCCGGCTGGCCGGAGGAACTGAAGCTTTCTTT. It translates to CASSRLAGGTEAFF.